A single sample gave rise to the 32 T cell receptor beta chains below, sequenced in a study of T cell responses to AZD1222 COVID-19 vaccine. Sequencing was performed with immunoSEQ multiplex PCR; in TCRdb, only in-frame clones are kept and a portion is missing. The repertoire includes about 94,000 clones, around 89% of them detected once, and roughly 8.1% sits in the top ten. The sample here was peripheral blood, taken on day 0 of AZD1222 vaccination. These receptor sequences come from an adult in good health.

This chain connects TRBV28 to TRBJ2-5; 8 bases map to TRBD1. V dropped 4 bases and J dropped 5; count of bases not matched to a gene: 9. Germline loops: CDR1 MDHEN, CDR2 SYDVKM. The CDR3 is 15 residues long. The CDR3: CASSYHRGVKETQYF. CDR3 bases: TGTGCCAGCAGTTACCACAGGGGGGTCAAGGAGACCCAGTACTTC.

The rearrangement links TRBV7-2 to TRBJ2-1; D not resolved. Germline V gives CDR1 SGHTA, CDR2 FQGNSA. V was shortened by 4 bases and J by 2 bases, with 9 bases between the two germline ends. The CDR3 spans 14 residues. The CDR3 DNA reads as TGTGCCAGCAGCTCCAGCCACCCCTACAATGAGCAGTTCTTC. It translates to CASSSSHPYNEQFF.

This clone was observed once. The J gene is TRBJ1-1, the V gene TRBV25-1; D is undetermined. This CDR3 contains 13 residues. Germline CDR1 is MGHDK and CDR2 is SYGVNS. V was clipped by 4 bases and J by 10 bases, with 16 bases between them. The CDR3 sequence is CASSALEGARAFF. CDR3 DNA: TGTGCCAGCAGTGCCCTAGAGGGCGCGCGAGCTTTCTTT.

Here the CDR3 reads CASSQEQGVSIRPQHF. The CDR3 DNA follows: TGCGCCAGCAGCCAAGAACAGGGTGTTTCCATTAGGCCCCAGCATTTT. The chain is built from TRBV4-1 and TRBJ1-5, with TRBD1 as a possible D gene (6 bases). The length of the CDR3 is 16 residues. The V and J ends lost 0 bases and 9 bases respectively, with 18 bases between them. Germline V lookup: CDR1 MGHRA, CDR2 YSYEKL.

This chain connects TRBV3-1 (or the pseudogene TRBV3-2) to TRBJ2-5; D is unresolved. Germline assignment: CDR1 LGHDT and CDR2 YNNKEL (reference sequence). V lost 3 bases, J lost 1 base, and 12 bases lay in between. CDR3 length equals 15 residues. The CDR3 coding sequence is TGTGCCAGCAGCCATAACCCGTGGGGCCAAGAGACCCAGTACTTC. Protein sequence: CASSHNPWGQETQYF.

This clone showed up just a few times. The chain is built from TRBV30 and TRBJ2-5; D not certain. With 0 bases removed from V and 5 bases from J, the gap between germline ends came to 4 bases. The germline V gene has CDR1 GTSNPN and CDR2 SVGIG (reference sequence). CDR3 length: 11 residues. The CDR3 loop reads CAWSVGETQYF. In nucleotides, the CDR3 is TGTGCCTGGAGTGTAGGGGAGACCCAGTACTTC.

The CDR3 region is CASSQDASSSYNSPLHF. DNA for the CDR3: TGCGCCAGCAGCCAAGACGCCAGTAGCTCCTATAATTCACCCCTCCACTTT. V usage is TRBV4-1 and J usage is TRBJ1-6; D unresolved. The length of the CDR3 is 17 residues. Trimming pared 0 bases from V and 0 bases from J, leaving 9 bases between. Germline loops: CDR1 MGHRA, CDR2 YSYEKL.

The chain uses TRBV4-3 and TRBJ1-4; no firm D call. Trimming cost V 0 bases and J 4 bases, with 12 bases left between them. This CDR3 spans 16 amino acids. CDR1 and CDR2 (germline): LGHNA, YSLEER. The CDR3 sequence is CASSQDSKGGNEKLFF. The CDR3 bases are TGCGCCAGCAGCCAAGACTCGAAGGGAGGTAATGAAAAACTGTTTTTT.

The chain joins TRBV7-3 to TRBJ2-1, with a tentative D call TRBD2 (5 bases). Germline V gene sequence: CDR1 SGHTA, CDR2 FQGTGA. The CDR3 spans 14 residues. V was pared by 2 bases and J by 8 bases, with 13 bases between. The CDR3 protein is CASSLSYGKDEQFF. CDR3 DNA sequence: TGTGCCAGCAGCTTATCATACGGGAAGGATGAGCAGTTCTTC.

The chain carries TRBV6-5 and TRBJ1-2; the match to TRBD1 covers 9 bases. Germline assignment: CDR1 MNHEY and CDR2 SVGAGI. The trim removed 6 bases at V and 2 bases at J, leaving 1 base unmatched. The CDR3 runs 13 residues. The DNA of the CDR3 is TGTGCCAGCAGAGGACAGGGGAACTATGGCTACACCTTC. Residues: CASRGQGNYGYTF.

The genes are TRBV7-9 and TRBJ2-5; D tentatively reads TRBD1 or TRBD2 (5 bases each). Germline CDR1 SEHNR, CDR2 FQNEAQ (reference sequence). The CDR3 runs to 16 residues. V was trimmed by 2 bases and J by 3 bases, leaving 16 bases between them. The CDR3 loop reads CASSLSGHGGKETQYF. In DNA, the CDR3 is TGTGCCAGCAGCTTATCGGGGCATGGGGGAAAAGAGACCCAGTACTTC.

This clone was detected once. The J gene is TRBJ2-1, the V gene TRBV25-1, with 10 nucleotides matching TRBD1. Germline loops: CDR1 MGHDK, CDR2 SYGVNS. This CDR3 region has 15 residues. V trimming: 4 bases; J trimming: 7 bases; junction bases outside the gene matches: 7. DNA for the CDR3: TGTGCCAGCAGTGGTAGGGACAGGGGAGAAAATGAGCAGTTCTTC. Residues: CASSGRDRGENEQFF. Variable domain in full (rest from reference TRBV25-1 and TRBJ2-1): EADIYQTPRYLVIGTGKKITLECSQTMGHDKMYWYQQDPGMELHLIHYSYGVNSTEKGDLSSESTVSRIRTEHFPLTLESARPSHTSQYLCASSGRDRGENEQFFGPGTRLTVL.

The V gene is TRBV19, the J gene TRBJ2-5; 7 bases agree with TRBD1. Germline assignment: CDR1 LNHDA and CDR2 SQIVND (reference sequence). V lost 4 bases and J lost 2; bases outside the gene matches: 7. The length of the CDR3 is 15 residues. CDR3 loop: CASSRPGQSQETQYF. CDR3 sequence (DNA): TGTGCCAGTAGTAGACCGGGACAGAGTCAAGAGACCCAGTACTTC.

The genes are TRBV30 and TRBJ2-7; D gene ambiguous. Trimming shortened V by 2 bases and J by 4 bases, and 15 bases separated the two germline ends. The germline CDR1 and CDR2 sequences are GTSNPN and SVGIG (reference sequence). This CDR3 is 14 amino acids long. Here the CDR3 reads CAWSPGLDPYEQYF. CDR3 nucleotides: TGTGCCTGGAGTCCAGGTTTGGACCCATACGAGCAGTACTTC.

The V and J genes are TRBV11-3 and TRBJ2-1, with D unresolved. This CDR3 has 11 residues. V was pared by 3 bases and J by 7 bases, with 4 bases between. The germline V gene encodes CDR1 SGHNT and CDR2 YENEEA. CDR3 DNA sequence: TGTGCCAGCAGCTTGGGGAATGAGCAGTTCTTC. Amino acid sequence: CASSLGNEQFF.

The rearrangement links TRBV5-1 to TRBJ2-5, with 10 bases lining up with TRBD1. Germline CDR1 is SGHRS and CDR2 is YFSETQ. CDR3 length: 16 residues. With 3 bases clipped from V and 4 bases from J, the junction kept 9 bases outside the gene matches. CDR3 in amino acids: CASSSLPGTGVETQYF. The CDR3 nucleotides read TGCGCCAGCAGCTCGTTACCCGGGACAGGGGTAGAGACCCAGTACTTC.

The rearrangement joins TRBV6-5 to TRBJ1-2, with D possibly being TRBD1 (5 bases). V dropped 4 bases and J dropped 6 bases, with 15 bases sitting between them. CDR1 is MNHEY and CDR2 is SVGAGI in the germline V gene. The CDR3 runs 14 residues. The CDR3 DNA is TGTGCCAGCAGTTCGGGACCGCCGGGGGATGGCTACACCTTC. As protein: CASSSGPPGDGYTF.

The rearrangement links TRBV7-9 to TRBJ2-3; a weak D match, TRBD2 (5 bases). Germline V CDR1 and CDR2: SEHNR, FQNEAQ (reference sequence). Trimming cost V 5 bases and J 2 bases, with 17 bases left between them. The CDR3 is 16 amino acids. CDR3 bases: TGTGCCAGCAGCCAAATCCAGAGCGGAGTCACAGATACGCAGTATTTT. Its protein product is CASSQIQSGVTDTQYF. The complete variable domain, with remaining parts taken from reference TRBV7-9 and TRBJ2-3, reads DTGVSQNPRHKITKRGQNVTFRCDPISEHNRLYWYRQTLGQGPEFLTYFQNEAQLEKSRLLSDRFSAERPKGSFSTLEIQRTEQGDSAMYLCASSQIQSGVTDTQYFGPGTRLTVL.

V usage is TRBV12-3 or TRBV12-4 and J usage is TRBJ1-3; a possible D gene is TRBD1 (6 bases). V lost 3 bases to trimming and J lost 8 bases, with 11 bases between them. The CDR3 is made up of 13 amino acids. The CDR3 DNA reads TGTGCCAGCAGTTTGTCCAGGGGAGACACCATATATTTT. Amino acids: CASSLSRGDTIYF.

This clone was found once. The rearrangement uses TRBV19 and TRBJ1-1; tentatively, D is TRBD1 (6 bases). Germline loops: CDR1 LNHDA, CDR2 SQIVND (reference sequence). This CDR3 is built from 13 residues. Trimming left V 3 bases short and J 5 bases short, with 10 bases between. CDR3 DNA sequence: TGTGCCAGTAGTATGCCAGGGGTGACTGAAGCTTTCTTT. Its protein product is CASSMPGVTEAFF.

This sequence joins TRBV12-3 or TRBV12-4 and TRBJ1-2; D remains unclear. The V and J ends lost 10 bases and 5 bases respectively, with 17 bases between them. The CDR3 is 13 amino acids. The CDR3 nucleotides read TGTGCCACCATAGGTGGCAGCTTATATGGCTACACCTTC. Translating gives CATIGGSLYGYTF.

The chain couples TRBV2 to TRBJ1-3, with TRBD1 as a possible D gene (6 bases). Trimming shortened V by 2 bases and J by 7 bases, and 12 bases separated the two germline ends. Germline assignment: CDR1 SNHLY and CDR2 FYNNEI. The CDR3 has 14 amino acids. CDR3 sequence: CASSEQRGTNTIYF. The CDR3 DNA sequence: TGTGCCAGCAGTGAACAGAGGGGGACTAACACCATATATTTT.

The chain combines TRBV6-5 with TRBJ2-7; 10 bases align to TRBD2. V lost 7 bases to trimming and J lost 2 bases; unmatched junction nucleotides: 5. There are 14 residues in the CDR3. The germline V gene encodes CDR1 MNHEY and CDR2 SVGAGI. The CDR3 is CASTLAGETYEQYF. CDR3 in DNA: TGTGCCAGCACTCTAGCGGGAGAGACCTACGAGCAGTACTTC.

The chain is built from TRBV7-2 and TRBJ2-3; 7 positions match TRBD2. V shed 1 base and J 0 bases; nucleotides not matched to a gene: 10. CDR1 SGHTA and CDR2 FQGNSA come from the germline V gene. This CDR3 spans 18 amino acids. The CDR3 here is CASSLGRLAETSTDTQYF. The CDR3 DNA is TGTGCCAGCAGCTTAGGTCGCCTAGCGGAGACTAGCACAGATACGCAGTATTTT.

This rearrangement joins TRBV27 to TRBJ1-3; D call uncertain. Deletions cut 2 bases from V and 0 bases from J, with 8 bases between. This CDR3 contains 15 residues. Germline V gene lookup returns CDR1 MNHEY and CDR2 SMNVEV (reference sequence). The CDR3 nucleotides are TGTGCCAGCAGTTTAGGACGAGGCTCTGGAAACACCATATATTTT. Translation: CASSLGRGSGNTIYF.

The rearrangement joins TRBV18 to TRBJ1-3; D remains unclear. This CDR3 contains 19 residues. Germline-derived CDR1 and CDR2 are KGHSH and LQKENI. V was pared by 1 base and J by 0 bases, with 19 bases between. The CDR3 bases are TGTGCCAGCTCACCACGTCAAGGATTCACTTTTAACTCTGGAAACACCATATATTTT. This gives the protein CASSPRQGFTFNSGNTIYF.

This chain uses TRBV6-4 with TRBJ2-1; TRBD2 matches at 9 bases. Per the germline V gene, CDR1 is MRHNA and CDR2 is SNTAGT. Unmatched junction bases numbered 5, after V lost 9 bases and J lost 2 bases. The CDR3 is 14 residues long. The CDR3 protein is CASSSGDAYNEQFF. As DNA, the CDR3 is TGTGCCAGTTCTAGCGGGGACGCCTACAATGAGCAGTTCTTC.

CDR3: CASYPTTGKENTIYF. In nucleotides, the CDR3 is TGTGCCAGCTACCCCACGACGGGGAAGGAAAACACCATATATTTT. V usage is TRBV6-5 and J usage is TRBJ1-3, with D unresolved. Germline CDR1 and CDR2: MNHEY and SVGAGI. The CDR3 consists of 15 residues. The V and J ends lost 8 bases and 6 bases respectively, with 20 bases between them.

J is TRBJ2-1 and V is TRBV24-1; D call uncertain. Germline V gene data show CDR1 as KGHDR and CDR2 as SFDVKD. The CDR3 totals 13 residues. Trimming pared 5 bases from V and 8 bases from J, leaving 12 bases between. CDR3 nucleotides: TGTGCCACCAGTGCCATGTGGGCGGATGAGCAGTTCTTC. Translation gives CATSAMWADEQFF.

Of note for this clone: The junction does not match germline at one end; this may be a read error. The rearrangement uses TRBV5-1 and TRBJ2-7; D remains ambiguous. This CDR3 is built from 13 residues. Germline-derived CDR1 and CDR2 are SGHRS and YFSETQ. The CDR3 coding sequence is TGCGCCAGCACCTTGGACGGTTCCTACGAGCAGTACTTC. Its translation: CASTLDGSYEQYF.

Written as DNA, the CDR3 is TGTGCCAGCAGCCTACTAGGCACCATATATTTT. Translated: CASSLLGTIYF. The chain links TRBV2 to TRBJ1-3; D is unresolved. V was clipped by 6 bases and J by 9 bases, with 9 bases between them. Germline V CDR1 and CDR2: SNHLY, FYNNEI. This CDR3 contains 11 residues.

The chain recombines TRBV5-1 with TRBJ1-1; 9 nucleotides align to TRBD1. CDR1 and CDR2 (germline): SGHRS, YFSETQ. V trimming: 4 bases; J trimming: 3 bases; junction bases outside the gene matches: 7. The CDR3 extends over 15 amino acids. DNA of the CDR3: TGCGCCAGCAGCCGGACAGGGGTTCGGTACACTGAAGCTTTCTTT. This gives the protein CASSRTGVRYTEAFF.